The 32 T cell receptor beta chains in this list originate from one sample, sequenced in a study of T cell responses to AZD1222 COVID-19 vaccine. The protocol was immunoSEQ multiplex PCR, while the TCRdb copy is restricted to in-frame clones and leaves out a portion. The sample yields about 59,000 clones, 80% to 90% seen once. Specimen: peripheral blood, collected 28 days after the second AZD1222 dose. These receptor sequences come from an adult who received the AZD1222 COVID-19 vaccine.

This clone appeared a few times. The chain uses TRBV5-1 and TRBJ2-1; tentative D call: TRBD1 (5 bases). The V gene's germline CDR1 is SGHRS and CDR2 YFSETQ. The CDR3 covers 15 residues. V dropped 2 bases and J dropped 4 bases, with 13 bases sitting between them. The CDR3 region is CASSLQDQQYNEQFF. CDR3 coding DNA: TGCGCCAGCAGCTTACAGGACCAACAATACAATGAGCAGTTCTTC.

This sequence joins TRBV28 and TRBJ1-2; D possibly corresponds to TRBD1 (6 bases). Germline CDR1 and CDR2: MDHEN and SYDVKM. The CDR3 has 15 residues. V was clipped by 5 bases and J by 4 bases, with 17 bases between them. DNA for the CDR3: TGTGCCAGCAGTCCTACGCCGACAGGTAGCTATGGCTACACCTTC. Its translation: CASSPTPTGSYGYTF.

The chain combines TRBV28 with TRBJ1-1, with TRBD1 matching 7 bases. V shed 6 bases and J 1 base; nucleotides not matched to a gene: 5. The germline gives CDR1 MDHEN, CDR2 SYDVKM. The CDR3 has 14 residues. CDR3 bases: TGTGCCAGCAGCAGTGGGACAGCGAACACTGAAGCTTTCTTT. Encoded protein: CASSSGTANTEAFF.

V gene TRBV3-1 (or the pseudogene TRBV3-2) combines with J gene TRBJ1-2; the match to TRBD1 covers 7 bases. Looked up from germline, CDR1 is LGHDT and CDR2 is YNNKEL (reference sequence). The CDR3 loop spans 17 amino acids. V dropped 4 bases and J dropped 4; count of bases not matched to a gene: 15. The chain's CDR3 is CASSPRTGEDSRYGYTF. CDR3 sequence (DNA): TGTGCCAGCAGCCCGCGGACAGGAGAAGATTCTCGCTATGGCTACACCTTC.

Only a few counts were recorded for this clone. The genes are TRBV4-1 and TRBJ1-4; unclear D gene. The CDR3 totals 14 residues. Germline CDR1 MGHRA, CDR2 YSYEKL. The V gene lost 4 bases and the J gene lost 8 bases, with 14 bases spanning the gap. CDR3 bases: TGCGCCAGCAGCCCCCAATTCTCGTGGGAAAAACTGTTTTTT. Translated, it gives CASSPQFSWEKLFF.

V is TRBV19 and J is TRBJ2-7, with TRBD1 identical over 9 bases. The CDR3 has 17 amino acids. The germline V gene encodes CDR1 LNHDA and CDR2 SQIVND (reference sequence). Unmatched junction bases numbered 10, after V lost 4 bases and J lost 0 bases. The CDR3 nucleotides read TGTGCCAGTAGTACCAGCCCACCGGGACAGGGCTCCTACGAGCAGTACTTC. Translation: CASSTSPPGQGSYEQYF.

The chain recombines TRBV27 with TRBJ2-7; 11 bases align to TRBD2. Trimming cost V 1 base and J 7 bases; bases outside gene matches: 6. The CDR3 is 15 amino acids. Germline CDR1 is MNHEY and CDR2 is SMNVEV (reference sequence). CDR3: CASSLLAGGRGEQYF. In DNA, the CDR3 is TGTGCCAGCAGTTTATTAGCGGGAGGGCGGGGAGAGCAGTACTTC.

CDR3: CASSVDRNLPLHF. CDR3 nucleotide sequence: TGTGCCAGCAGTGTAGACAGGAATCTGCCCCTCCACTTT. This rearrangement joins TRBV12-3 or TRBV12-4 to TRBJ1-6; a weak D match, TRBD1 (6 bases). Trimming shortened V by 5 bases and J by 13 bases, and 15 bases separated the two germline ends. The CDR3 totals 13 residues.

This clone was counted between two and nine times. The V and J genes are TRBV10-3 and TRBJ2-3; D is undetermined. The CDR3 is 17 residues long. V was trimmed by 0 bases and J by 3 bases, leaving 16 bases between them. Germline assignment: CDR1 ENHRY and CDR2 SYGVKD. CDR3 bases: TGTGCCATCAGTGAGTCCTTGGGTTACCGAGGAACAGATACGCAGTATTTT. Its protein is CAISESLGYRGTDTQYF.

The chain is built from TRBV24-1 and TRBJ2-3; a weak D match, TRBD2 (6 bases). Trimming removed 4 bases from V and 2 bases from J, with 12 bases in between. CDR1 and CDR2 from the germline V gene are KGHDR and SFDVKD. The CDR3 loop spans 15 amino acids. CDR3: CATSDGRGYTDTQYF. In DNA, the CDR3 is TGTGCCACCAGTGACGGGCGGGGTTACACAGATACGCAGTATTTT.

The chain employs TRBV9 and TRBJ2-7; 11 bases are a match to TRBD1. The CDR3 consists of 15 residues. With V trimmed by 1 base and J by 7 bases, 7 bases remained unmatched. Germline CDR1 is SGDLS and CDR2 is YYNGEE. The CDR3 protein is CASSVRGQGAQEQYF. CDR3 sequence (DNA): TGTGCCAGCAGCGTACGAGGACAGGGGGCGCAGGAGCAGTACTTC.

This clone came up once. The CDR3 reads CATSDFSTSGGKRNEQFF. For the CDR3, the DNA is TGTGCCACCAGTGATTTTAGTACTAGCGGGGGGAAGCGCAATGAGCAGTTCTTC. The gene calls are TRBV24-1 and TRBJ2-1, with 12 nucleotides matching TRBD2. The V segment lost 1 base and the J segment 6 bases; nucleotides outside the gene matches: 9. CDR1 and CDR2 from the germline V gene are KGHDR and SFDVKD. CDR3 length: 18 amino acids.

V gene TRBV10-3 combines with J gene TRBJ2-7; 7 bases line up with TRBD1. The length of the CDR3 is 14 residues. Trimming at V came to 4 bases and at J to 4 bases, leaving 7 bases not matched to a gene. The germline V gene has CDR1 ENHRY and CDR2 SYGVKD. Here the CDR3 reads CAISGPGQKYEQYF. The CDR3 DNA reads TGTGCCATCAGTGGCCCGGGACAGAAATACGAGCAGTACTTC.

The V gene is TRBV18, the J gene TRBJ2-2; TRBD2 is a possible D gene (7 bases). This CDR3 contains 15 residues. Germline-derived CDR1 and CDR2 are KGHSH and LQKENI. V was cut by 0 bases and J by 3 bases, with 8 bases left in between. CDR3 amino acids: CASSPPGGDTGELFF. The CDR3 DNA reads as TGTGCCAGCTCACCACCAGGGGGGGACACCGGGGAGCTGTTTTTT.

This clone was seen a few times. The rearrangement links TRBV6-5 to TRBJ1-1, with D possibly matching TRBD1 (6 bases). V gave up 1 base and J gave up 11 bases, with 14 bases separating them. Germline CDR1 MNHEY, CDR2 SVGAGI. This CDR3 spans 13 amino acids. The chain's CDR3 is CASSYLGLQGAFF. DNA of the CDR3: TGTGCCAGCAGTTACTTGGGACTCCAGGGGGCTTTCTTT.

This chain joins TRBV5-1 and TRBJ2-7, with D possibly matching TRBD1 (6 bases). The length of the CDR3 is 12 residues. CDR1 is SGHRS, CDR2 YFSETQ, per germline. V lost 4 bases to trimming and J lost 5 bases, with 10 bases between them. This CDR3 is CASSVTGNEQYF. The CDR3 DNA follows: TGCGCCAGCAGCGTAACAGGGAACGAGCAGTACTTC. Based on the CDR3 plus reference TRBV5-1 and TRBJ2-7, the full variable domain is KAGVTQTPRYLIKTRGQQVTLSCSPISGHRSVSWYQQTPGQGLQFLFEYFSETQRNKGNFPGRFSGRQFSNSRSEMNVSTLELGDSALYLCASSVTGNEQYFGPGTRLTVT.

Here the CDR3 reads CASSISGTGTADTQYF. CDR3 sequence (DNA): TGTGCCAGTAGTATATCAGGGACAGGGACCGCAGATACGCAGTATTTT. This sequence joins TRBV19 and TRBJ2-3; TRBD1 matches at 9 bases. This CDR3 contains 16 residues. J lost 4 bases, V lost 2 bases, and 7 bases had no gene match. Germline V gene sequence: CDR1 LNHDA, CDR2 SQIVND (reference sequence).

The rearrangement links TRBV7-9 to TRBJ1-2; no definite D call. V was cut by 4 bases and J by 1 base, with 13 bases left in between. Germline CDR1 reads SEHNR; CDR2 reads FQNEAQ (reference sequence). CDR3 size: 15 residues. DNA of the CDR3: TGTGCCAGCAGCTCCCCTGACATGGGTAACTATGGCTACACCTTC. This sequence encodes CASSSPDMGNYGYTF. The full variable domain, completed using reference TRBV7-9 and TRBJ1-2, is DTGVSQNPRHKITKRGQNVTFRCDPISEHNRLYWYRQTLGQGPEFLTYFQNEAQLEKSRLLSDRFSAERPKGSFSTLEIQRTEQGDSAMYLCASSSPDMGNYGYTFGSGTRLTVV.

The chain carries TRBV9 and TRBJ1-2, with 9 bases aligning to TRBD1. The CDR3 contains 15 residues. Unmatched junction bases numbered 7, after V lost 3 bases and J lost 4 bases. Germline V CDR1 and CDR2: SGDLS, YYNGEE. This chain's CDR3 is CASSAGTGMSYGYTF. The CDR3 bases are TGTGCCAGCAGCGCCGGGACAGGGATGAGCTATGGCTACACCTTC.

This chain connects TRBV5-6 to TRBJ2-2, with TRBD2 matching over 11 bases. Trimming cost V 0 bases and J 4 bases; bases outside gene matches: 2. CDR3 length: 16 residues. CDR1 and CDR2 from the germline V gene are SGHDT and YYEEEE. CDR3 nucleotide sequence: TGTGCCAGCAGCTTGGCTAGCGGGGGGAGCACCGGGGAGCTGTTTTTT. Amino acids: CASSLASGGSTGELFF.

The chain uses TRBV4-1 and TRBJ2-1; D perhaps matches TRBD2 (6 bases). The CDR3 runs 13 residues. The germline V gene has CDR1 MGHRA and CDR2 YSYEKL. Between the trimmed V and J ends, which lost 2 bases and 8 bases, there was a span of 10 bases. CDR3 sequence (DNA): TGCGCCAGCAGCCAACAGACTAGTTATGAGCAGTTCTTC. Amino acid sequence: CASSQQTSYEQFF.

The CDR3 DNA is TGTGCCAGCTCACGCTCTAGGGCAGAGTACGAGCAGTACTTC. It codes for CASSRSRAEYEQYF. The rearrangement joins TRBV18 to TRBJ2-7; unclear D gene. This CDR3 is 14 amino acids long. The germline V gene has CDR1 KGHSH and CDR2 LQKENI. V was pared by 4 bases and J by 4 bases, with 14 bases between.

The chain recombines TRBV4-3 with TRBJ2-3; D call uncertain. The CDR3 spans 17 residues. Germline lookup yields CDR1 LGHNA and CDR2 YSLEER. V lost 0 bases and J 0 bases, leaving 13 bases between the germline ends. The CDR3 protein is CASSQDQSLTSTDTQYF. As DNA, the CDR3 is TGCGCCAGCAGCCAAGATCAGAGCCTGACAAGCACAGATACGCAGTATTTT.

The chain joins TRBV28 to TRBJ1-2, with D unresolved. The CDR3 has 15 residues. Between the trimmed V and J ends, which lost 5 bases and 2 bases, there was a span of 15 bases. Germline CDR1 is MDHEN and CDR2 is SYDVKM. The CDR3 bases are TGTGCCAGCAGTACCGGTGGTGGGAAAAACTATGGCTACACCTTC. Protein: CASSTGGGKNYGYTF.

This clone was seen more than once but under ten times. The chain couples TRBV29-1 to TRBJ2-7; D is unclear. CDR1 and CDR2 (germline): SQVTM, ANQGSEA. The CDR3 length is 13 residues. V lost 6 bases and J lost 2, with 14 bases in between. The CDR3 DNA reads as TGCAGCGTAACCTCGGCTAAGACCTACGAGCAGTACTTC. This codes for CSVTSAKTYEQYF.

The chain employs TRBV7-8 and TRBJ1-4; TRBD1 matches at 11 bases. The ends lost 5 bases at V and 12 bases at J; junction bases unmatched: 8. Germline V gene sequence: CDR1 SGHVS, CDR2 FQNEAQ. This CDR3 contains 14 residues. CDR3 residues: CASSRGQGAVQLFF. CDR3 DNA: TGTGCCAGCAGCCGAGGACAGGGGGCGGTCCAACTGTTTTTT.

The CDR3 reads CASRGQGIYEQYF. The CDR3 nucleotides read TGTGCCAGCAGGGGACAGGGGATATACGAGCAGTACTTC. The chain combines TRBV28 with TRBJ2-7; 10 positions match TRBD1. The CDR3 runs to 13 residues. Per the germline V gene, CDR1 is MDHEN and CDR2 is SYDVKM. Trimming at V came to 6 bases and at J to 4 bases, leaving 3 bases not matched to a gene.

V gene TRBV7-2 combines with J gene TRBJ1-3; D perhaps matches TRBD1 (6 bases). V lost 5 bases to trimming and J lost 8 bases, with 19 bases between them. There are 15 residues in the CDR3. Germline CDR1 is SGHTA and CDR2 is FQGNSA. Written as DNA, the CDR3 is TGTGCCAGCAGCGCCAGATCGGGACAATTAGACACCATATATTTT. It translates to CASSARSGQLDTIYF.

The rearrangement joins TRBV28 to TRBJ1-4; D may be TRBD1 (5 bases). The ends were cut back, 1 base at V and 8 bases at J, with 17 bases in the middle. This CDR3 is 16 amino acids long. CDR1 is MDHEN, CDR2 SYDVKM, per germline. Here the CDR3 reads CASSLSSGQGTEKLFF. CDR3 nucleotides: TGTGCCAGCAGTTTATCTTCAGGTCAGGGCACCGAAAAACTGTTTTTT.

The V call is TRBV12-5, the J call TRBJ1-5; TRBD1 might be the D (6 bases). The CDR3 is 15 residues long. Trimming took 7 bases from V and 5 from J, leaving 18 bases between them. Per the germline V gene, CDR1 is LGHNT and CDR2 is FRNRAP. CDR3 DNA: TGTGCTAGTGTCCCGCGGGGGGCGCAGGATCAGCCCCAGCATTTT. Protein sequence: CASVPRGAQDQPQHF.

The rearrangement links TRBV27 to TRBJ2-7, with a tentative D call TRBD1 (5 bases). Trimming took 3 bases from V and 6 from J, leaving 9 bases between them. The CDR3 extends over 12 amino acids. Germline V lookup: CDR1 MNHEY, CDR2 SMNVEV (reference sequence). CDR3 DNA: TGTGCCAGCAGTTTTATGGGGCCCGAGCAGTACTTC. Its translation is CASSFMGPEQYF.

The V gene is TRBV6-1, the J gene TRBJ1-4; 9 nucleotides align to TRBD1. The CDR3 is 15 residues long. Germline CDR1 reads MNHNS; CDR2 reads SASEGT. Losses at the gene ends were 3 bases for V and 17 bases for J; bases not matched to a gene: 16. The CDR3 reads CASSERPGTGRTTFF. In nucleotides, the CDR3 is TGTGCCAGCAGTGAGCGGCCGGGGACAGGGCGCACGACCTTTTTT.